This record covers a single T cell receptor (beta chain). Its antigen is currently unknown. The data were taken from a study of graft-versus-host responses after intestinal transplantation. Regarding the study as a whole: Recipient marrow showed GvH clones, some seen first in ileum or blood. High graft-versus-host to host-versus-graft T cell clonal ratios marked allografts of patients with graft-donor macrochimerism. Early post-transplant HvG declines showed an association with peak circulating GvH clone levels.

The data were produced by immunoSEQ multiplex PCR, yet TCRdb's version contains in-frame clones alone and is incomplete. The sample records around 110,000 clones, roughly nine tenths being singletons. The receptor was isolated from a human donor who was the organ donor for an intestinal transplant. This sample comprised unstimulated CD4+ T cells sorted from spleen or lymph node cells, obtained before transplant.

The CDR3 reads CASSFKGLGEQYF. The CDR3 coding sequence is TGTGCCAGCAGTTTTAAGGGGTTGGGCGAGCAGTACTTC. This chain connects TRBV28 to TRBJ2-7; D perhaps matches TRBD1 (5 bases). Germline lookup yields CDR1 MDHEN and CDR2 SYDVKM. Trimming shortened V by 3 bases and J by 6 bases, and 12 bases separated the two germline ends. This CDR3 has 13 residues.